This T cell receptor (beta chain) was observed in a study of blood T cell repertoires in COVID-19. Overall study: Sites in the United States, Italy and Spain provided acute and convalescent COVID-19 samples. The cDNA or gDNA used as material had been derived from T cells, B-cell-depleted T cells, or PBMCs.

Original processing methods: It was from reference gene primer amplification that nucleated cell counts were estimated. Using immunoSEQ multiplex PCR, the repertoire was profiled, and TCRdb retains in-frame clones only, with some absent. The V and J calls and clone size come from that table; D and trimming were worked out from the DNA. The sample has roughly 70,000 clones, roughly 90% seen once. CDR1 and CDR2 (germline): MNHEY, SVGAGI. The CDR3 length is 15 residues. V trimming: 6 bases; J trimming: 8 bases; junction bases outside the gene matches: 11. The chain combines TRBV6-5 with TRBJ2-1; 9 positions agree with TRBD1. This TCR derives from a human donor in a cohort sampled during active COVID-19. The sample comprised peripheral blood. The CDR3 DNA sequence: TGTGCCAGCAGCCGACCGGGACAGGGTGTCTATGAGCAGTTCTTC. Translation gives CASSRPGQGVYEQFF.